This T cell receptor (beta chain) was retrieved from a study of T cells after yellow fever vaccination. TCRdb passed the 5' RACE reads through MiXCR, listing each CDR3 protein once. The table includes roughly 350,000 distinct CDR3 sequences, about 4% detected once. This clonotype was recorded a few times. Sequencing was performed on PBMCs, taken 5 days after the yellow fever booster vaccination. The source of this sequence is a man between 18 and 29 years old who received the YFV17D yellow fever vaccine.

CDR3 nucleotide sequence: TGCGCCAGCAGCCGAGGACTAGCGGGGGGCACAGCAGAGACCCAGTACTTC. It codes for CASSRGLAGGTAETQYF. This rearrangement joins TRBV4-1 to TRBJ2-5; 14 bases map to TRBD2. Germline CDR1 reads MGHRA; CDR2 reads YSYEKL. The CDR3 has 17 amino acids. V shed 4 bases and J 4 bases; nucleotides not matched to a gene: 8.